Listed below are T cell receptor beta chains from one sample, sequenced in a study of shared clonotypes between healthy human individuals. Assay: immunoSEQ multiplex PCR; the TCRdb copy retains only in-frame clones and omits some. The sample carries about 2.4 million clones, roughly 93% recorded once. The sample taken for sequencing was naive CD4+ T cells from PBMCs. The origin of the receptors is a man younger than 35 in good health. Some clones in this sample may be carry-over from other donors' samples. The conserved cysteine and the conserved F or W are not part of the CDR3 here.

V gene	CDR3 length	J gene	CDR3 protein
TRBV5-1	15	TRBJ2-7	ASRRGTSGSSAYEQY
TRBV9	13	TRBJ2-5	ASSSSGEGPETQY
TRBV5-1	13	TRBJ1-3	ASSLVQGKGNTIY
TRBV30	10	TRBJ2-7	AWSTGAYEQY
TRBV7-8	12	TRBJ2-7	ASSPGGGPYEQY
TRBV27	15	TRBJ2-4	ASRAGGPDRAKNIQY
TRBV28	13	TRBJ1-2	ASSFAGQGDYGYT
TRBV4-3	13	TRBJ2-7	ASSPRQGITYEQY
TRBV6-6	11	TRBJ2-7	ASTGRAAYEQY
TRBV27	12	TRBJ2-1	ASSLYSSYNEQF
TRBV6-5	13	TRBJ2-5	ASSYKPRAQETQY
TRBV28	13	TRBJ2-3	ASSLPGGLAGTQY
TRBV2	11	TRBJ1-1	ASSDTENTEAF
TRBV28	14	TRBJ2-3	ASSRSGRSFTDTQY
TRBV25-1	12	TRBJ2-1	ASSGDSSYNEQF
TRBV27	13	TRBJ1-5	ASSLGHRGNQPQH
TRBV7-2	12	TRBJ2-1	ASSNLRGRNEQF
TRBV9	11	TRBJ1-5	ASSSEGGTPQH
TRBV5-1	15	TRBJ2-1	ASNQGTSLRVYNEQF
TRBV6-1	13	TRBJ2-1	ASRGGQGTYNEQF
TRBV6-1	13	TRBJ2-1	ASSSHGTGNNEQF
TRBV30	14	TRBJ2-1	AWSVGFRGNDNEQF
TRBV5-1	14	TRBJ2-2	ASSLLAGTNTGELF
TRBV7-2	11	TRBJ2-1	ASSSSSYNEQF
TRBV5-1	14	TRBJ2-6	ASSLVASAGANVLT
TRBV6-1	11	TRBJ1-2	ASNSRAEGGYT
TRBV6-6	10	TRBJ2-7	ASTGTGIEQY
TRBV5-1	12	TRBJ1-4	ASSPWSTNEKLF
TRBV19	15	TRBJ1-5	ASSTGGRGQSNQPQH
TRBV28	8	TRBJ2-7	ARSGIEQY
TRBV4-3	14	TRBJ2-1	ASSQDAQGAYNEQF
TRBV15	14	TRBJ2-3	ATSTGGLAGGLTQY
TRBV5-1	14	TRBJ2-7	ASSPRAGQESYEQY
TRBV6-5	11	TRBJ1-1	ASSYRGAGLAF
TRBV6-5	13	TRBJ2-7	ASSHELAGTYEQY
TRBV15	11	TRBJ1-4	ATRRGSSEKLF
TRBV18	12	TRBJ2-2	ASSPRQNTGELF
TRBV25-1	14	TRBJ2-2	ASSVTGTGRTGELF
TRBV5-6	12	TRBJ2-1	ASIPWGGANEQF
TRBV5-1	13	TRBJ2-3	ASSFGFPSSDTQY
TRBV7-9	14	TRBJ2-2	ASSLASGSNTGELF
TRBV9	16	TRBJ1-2	ASSVSPSLGQGAVGYT
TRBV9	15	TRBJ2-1	ASSVGASGERDNEQF
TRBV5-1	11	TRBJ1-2	ASSLRTDYGYT
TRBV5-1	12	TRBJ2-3	ASSATTSTDTQY
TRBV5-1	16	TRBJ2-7	ASSLAMDGRGDTYEQY
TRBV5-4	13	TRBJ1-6	ASSLGASGASPLH
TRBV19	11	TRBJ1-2	ASTMGQNYGYT
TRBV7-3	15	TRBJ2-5	ASSPHPRAGTSETQY
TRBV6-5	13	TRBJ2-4	ASSYERLAADIQY
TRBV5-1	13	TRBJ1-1	ASSLISIEDTEAF
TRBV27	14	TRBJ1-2	ASSFAPGPSGDGYT
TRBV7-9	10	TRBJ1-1	ASSLDRSEAF